Listed here are 29 T cell receptor beta chains from one sample, sequenced in a study of blood T cell repertoires in COVID-19. Measured with immunoSEQ multiplex PCR; TCRdb has only the in-frame clones, and not every one. The table has about 160,000 clones, 60% to 85% seen once. Sequencing was performed on peripheral blood. The receptors come from a man in his sixties with acute or convalescent COVID-19.

As concerns this clone: This CDR3 is missing its conserved last phenylalanine or tryptophan, likely due to a read error. It is unclear where the CDR3 begins or ends on the DNA, so no DNA is shown, and the CDR3 is as TCRdb lists it. The J gene is TRBJ1-1, the V gene TRBV2; the tabulated D call, TRBD1, remains unverified against the DNA. A total of 15 residues make up the CDR3, ends included. Per germline, CDR1 SNHLY and CDR2 FYNNEI. The CDR3 protein is CASSEFRRNAGTQNV.

This clone was seen at least ten times. The gene calls are TRBV23-1 and TRBJ2-7, with D hard to call. TRBV23-1 has ORF status, its function being uncertain. With 2 bases removed from V and 3 bases from J, the gap between germline ends came to 5 bases. This CDR3 comprises 12 residues. The CDR3 nucleotides are TGCGCCAGCAGTCAACCGGGCTACGAGCAGTACTTC. Its translation: CASSQPGYEQYF.

This chain uses TRBV25-1 with TRBJ1-4, with D maybe TRBD1 (5 bases). The CDR3 consists of 14 residues. Per germline, CDR1 MGHDK and CDR2 SYGVNS. V was pared by 5 bases and J by 8 bases, with 15 bases between. CDR3 bases: TGTGCCAGCAGTACAGGCGATCTTGGCGAAAAACTGTTTTTT. Protein: CASSTGDLGEKLFF.

This chain joins TRBV5-8 and TRBJ2-3; D possibly corresponds to TRBD2 (5 bases). The CDR3 loop spans 12 amino acids. The germline gives CDR1 SGHTS, CDR2 YDEGEE. Trimming pared 3 bases from V and 8 bases from J, leaving 10 bases between. The CDR3 is CASSSKRFTQYF. CDR3 nucleotides: TGTGCCAGCAGCTCCAAGCGGTTTACGCAGTATTTT.

CDR3 in amino acids: CASSLGVFYEQYF. Written as DNA, the CDR3 is TGTGCCAGCAGCCTCGGGGTTTTCTACGAGCAGTACTTC. The chain recombines TRBV5-5 with TRBJ2-7, with a possible D match to TRBD2 (5 bases). V lost 4 bases to trimming and J lost 3 bases, with 11 bases between them. CDR1 is SGHKS and CDR2 is YYEKEE in the germline V gene (reference sequence). CDR3 length equals 13 residues.

The chain is built from TRBV6-5 and TRBJ2-3; 7 bases map to TRBD2. The CDR3 length is 15 residues. The germline gives CDR1 MNHEY, CDR2 SVGAGI. Trimming took 6 bases from V and 0 from J; bases not matched to a gene: 6. The CDR3 sequence: CASSQGRGSTDTQYF. CDR3 nucleotide sequence: TGTGCCAGCAGCCAAGGGAGGGGTAGCACAGATACGCAGTATTTT.

This clone is a singleton in its sample. CDR3 sequence: CASSVERGRAQHF. CDR3 DNA: TGTGCCAGCAGCGTAGAGCGGGGTCGGGCCCAGCATTTT. V usage is TRBV9 and J usage is TRBJ1-5, with D unclear. Trimming removed 0 bases from V and 11 bases from J, with 12 bases in between. The germline CDR1 and CDR2 sequences are SGDLS and YYNGEE. CDR3 length: 13 amino acids. Using reference TRBV9 and TRBJ1-5 for the parts outside the CDR3, the full variable domain is DSGVTQTPKHLITATGQRVTLRCSPRSGDLSVYWYQQSLDQGLQFLIQYYNGEERAKGNILERFSAQQFPDLHSELNLSSLELGDSALYFCASSVERGRAQHFGDGTRLSIL.

The rearrangement joins TRBV2 to TRBJ2-7; TRBD1 matches 8 bases. The V segment lost 7 bases and the J segment 5 bases; nucleotides outside the gene matches: 7. CDR3 length equals 13 residues. Germline CDR1 and CDR2: SNHLY and FYNNEI. The CDR3 region has the DNA TGTGCCAGCACCAGGACAGGGAACCACGAGCAGTACTTC. Translating it yields CASTRTGNHEQYF. Full variable domain (missing parts from reference TRBV2 and TRBJ2-7): EPEVTQTPSHQVTQMGQEVILRCVPISNHLYFYWYRQILGQKVEFLVSFYNNEISEKSEIFDDQFSVERPDGSNFTLKIRSTKLEDSAMYFCASTRTGNHEQYFGPGTRLTVT.

The rearrangement joins TRBV4-1 to TRBJ2-5; TRBD2 agrees at 8 bases. The CDR3 covers 16 residues. Germline CDR1 and CDR2: MGHRA and YSYEKL. V dropped 1 base and J dropped 5; count of bases not matched to a gene: 9. For the CDR3, the DNA is TGCGCCAGCAGCCAAGGGAGCGGGGGCGGGGCCGAGACCCAGTACTTC. This sequence encodes CASSQGSGGGAETQYF.

This sequence joins TRBV10-2 and TRBJ1-5; a possible D gene is TRBD1 (5 bases). Trimming cost V 7 bases and J 2 bases, with 15 bases left between them. CDR1 WSHSY and CDR2 SAAADI come from the germline V gene. The CDR3 consists of 15 residues. DNA for the CDR3: TGCGCCAGCACGTCAGGTAGGGGTGGCAATCAGCCCCAGCATTTT. This encodes CASTSGRGGNQPQHF.

V is TRBV5-4 and J is TRBJ2-1; 9 positions match TRBD1. The V gene end was trimmed by 4 bases and the J gene end by 5 bases; junction bases not matched to a gene: 7. CDR3 length: 15 amino acids. CDR1 and CDR2 (germline): SGHNT, YYREEE (reference sequence). The CDR3 DNA sequence: TGTGCCAGCAGCCGGGGACAGGGCCCTCACAATGAGCAGTTCTTC. As protein: CASSRGQGPHNEQFF.

The rearrangement uses TRBV3-1 (or the pseudogene TRBV3-2) and TRBJ1-2; 7 positions agree with TRBD1. J gave up 4 bases and V 3 bases, and 5 bases lay outside the gene matches. The germline gives CDR1 LGHDT, CDR2 YNNKEL (reference sequence). The CDR3 is made up of 14 amino acids. CDR3 coding DNA: TGTGCCAGCAGCCACAGGGGGTCGTCCTATGGCTACACCTTC. Translation gives CASSHRGSSYGYTF.

The chain recombines TRBV11-2 with TRBJ2-5; D is possibly TRBD1 (5 bases). This CDR3 has 15 residues. V was shortened by 2 bases and J by 0 bases, with 10 bases between the two germline ends. In germline, CDR1 is SGHAT, CDR2 FQNNGV. In DNA form, the CDR3 reads TGTGCCAGCAGCTTATCCACGACAGACCAAGAGACCCAGTACTTC. Translation: CASSLSTTDQETQYF.

The V call is TRBV29-1, the J call TRBJ2-2; possibly TRBD1 for D (5 bases). The V end lost 5 bases, the J end lost 4 bases, and 8 bases lay between the germline ends. This CDR3 has 12 amino acids. CDR1 is SQVTM and CDR2 is ANQGSEA in the germline V gene. The CDR3 reads CSVFRVTGELFF. DNA for the CDR3: TGCAGCGTTTTCAGGGTCACCGGGGAGCTGTTTTTT.

The chain employs TRBV7-8 and TRBJ2-2; TRBD1 is a possible D gene (6 bases). The CDR3 is 13 amino acids. CDR1 and CDR2 (germline): SGHVS, FQNEAQ. V lost 4 bases and J 6 bases, leaving 9 bases between the germline ends. The CDR3 sequence: CASSSGVAGELFF. The CDR3 DNA reads as TGTGCCAGCAGCTCAGGGGTAGCCGGGGAGCTGTTTTTT.

The chain is built from TRBV5-4 and TRBJ2-5; no firm D call. The germline V gene encodes CDR1 SGHNT and CDR2 YYREEE (reference sequence). The CDR3 runs 13 residues. With 2 bases removed from V and 3 bases from J, the gap between germline ends came to 8 bases. Here the CDR3 reads CASSFREKETQYF. The DNA for the CDR3 is TGTGCCAGCAGCTTTCGAGAAAAAGAGACCCAGTACTTC.

This clone was counted a few times. The chain joins TRBV5-4 to TRBJ1-2; no clear D gene. Trimming took 4 bases from V and 4 from J, leaving 11 bases between them. Germline CDR1 SGHNT, CDR2 YYREEE (reference sequence). This CDR3 spans 13 amino acids. Written as DNA, the CDR3 is TGTGCCAGCAGCGCAGGCTCTTCCTATGGCTACACCTTC. Translated: CASSAGSSYGYTF.

The J gene is TRBJ2-5, the V gene TRBV7-8, with D possibly being TRBD2 (5 bases). Deletions cut 1 base from V and 5 bases from J, with 17 bases between. Looked up from germline, CDR1 is SGHVS and CDR2 is FQNEAQ. This CDR3 spans 16 amino acids. The CDR3 is CASSLDEDGGMETQYF. The CDR3 nucleotides read TGTGCCAGCAGCTTAGACGAAGACGGAGGAATGGAGACCCAGTACTTC.

The chain uses TRBV25-1 and TRBJ1-1, with a tentative D call TRBD1 (5 bases). CDR1 MGHDK and CDR2 SYGVNS come from the germline V gene. The CDR3 consists of 13 residues. The V end was cut by 4 bases, the J end by 7 bases, with 13 bases between. The CDR3 nucleotides read TGTGCCAGCAGTGCTTCCTCAGGGTTTGAAGCTTTCTTT. Protein: CASSASSGFEAFF.

The genes are TRBV6-2 or TRBV6-3 and TRBJ2-2; unclear D gene. The CDR3 covers 15 residues. Germline V gene lookup returns CDR1 MNHEY and CDR2 SVGEGT. Trimming stripped 4 bases from V and 3 bases from J, with 12 bases between. CDR3: CASSLAESDTGELFF. The CDR3 nucleotides are TGTGCCAGCAGTTTAGCAGAATCGGACACCGGGGAGCTGTTTTTT.

The chain has TRBV3-1 (or the pseudogene TRBV3-2) and TRBJ1-2; 10 bases are a match to TRBD1. CDR1 LGHDT and CDR2 YNNKEL come from the germline V gene (reference sequence). This CDR3 has 14 amino acids. V dropped 3 bases and J dropped 7; count of bases not matched to a gene: 5. The CDR3 DNA is TGTGCCAGCAGCCAGAGGACAGGGGGAAGTGGCTACACCTTC. Amino acids: CASSQRTGGSGYTF.

V and J are TRBV28 and TRBJ2-3, with D perhaps matching TRBD1 (6 bases). Trimming took off 3 bases at V and 1 base at J, with 11 bases between the two ends. The CDR3 length is 15 residues. The germline gives CDR1 MDHEN, CDR2 SYDVKM. The CDR3 reads CASSFGGLGTDTQYF. DNA of the CDR3: TGTGCCAGCAGTTTTGGGGGCTTGGGCACAGATACGCAGTATTTT.

The count of this clone is one. Here the CDR3 DNA reads TGTGCCAGCAGCACCACCCTACTAGTGGGTCCTTTGGGGACCCAGTACTTC. Protein product: CASSTTLLVGPLGTQYF. The rearrangement links TRBV5-5 to TRBJ2-5; D may be TRBD2 (5 bases). V lost 4 bases and J 7 bases, leaving 26 bases between the germline ends. Germline CDR1 is SGHKS and CDR2 is YYEKEE (reference sequence). The CDR3 runs to 17 residues.

This rearrangement joins TRBV19 to TRBJ2-7; 9 bases line up with TRBD2. Germline-derived CDR1 and CDR2 are LNHDA and SQIVND (reference sequence). The CDR3 is 14 amino acids. V gave up 5 bases and J gave up 4 bases; unmatched junction bases: 6. This chain's CDR3 is CASSSGGGAYEQYF. CDR3 DNA: TGTGCCAGTAGTTCCGGCGGGGGGGCTTACGAGCAGTACTTC.

The CDR3 reads CASSQVTGGQETQYF. In DNA form, the CDR3 reads TGCGCCAGCAGCCAAGTAACAGGGGGTCAAGAGACCCAGTACTTC. The J gene is TRBJ2-5, the V gene TRBV4-1, with 8 bases that match TRBD1. V dropped 1 base and J dropped 2; count of bases not matched to a gene: 3. CDR1 is MGHRA and CDR2 is YSYEKL in the germline V gene. This CDR3 is 15 amino acids long.

This sequence joins TRBV25-1 and TRBJ1-4, with D unclear. The germline CDR1 and CDR2 sequences are MGHDK and SYGVNS. V lost 3 bases and J lost 7, with 9 bases in between. CDR3 length: 13 residues. The CDR3 is CASSDGSGEKLFF. In DNA, the CDR3 is TGTGCCAGCAGTGATGGATCAGGTGAAAAACTGTTTTTT.

The DNA of the CDR3 is TGTGCCAGCAGCCAGGGGGCAAGGTCCTATAATTCACCCCTCCACTTT. Encoded protein: CASSQGARSYNSPLHF. The genes are TRBV3-1 (or the pseudogene TRBV3-2) and TRBJ1-6; the D gene is possibly TRBD1 (6 bases). The V and J ends lost 3 bases and 1 base respectively, with 10 bases between them. This CDR3 spans 16 amino acids. CDR1 and CDR2 from the germline V gene are LGHDT and YNNKEL (reference sequence).

This clone has only one observation. The CDR3 spells CASSLGVREAGYTF. The DNA for the CDR3 is TGTGCCAGCAGCTTGGGGGTCAGGGAAGCTGGCTACACCTTC. V is TRBV5-6 and J is TRBJ1-2; possibly TRBD1 for D (5 bases). Trimming took 0 bases from V and 7 from J, leaving 13 bases between them. The CDR3 has 14 amino acids. Germline V gene lookup returns CDR1 SGHDT and CDR2 YYEEEE. The entire variable domain, with the rest obtained from reference TRBV5-6 and TRBJ1-2, is as follows: DAGVTQSPTHLIKTRGQQVTLRCSPKSGHDTVSWYQQALGQGPQFIFQYYEEEERQRGNFPDRFSGHQFPNYSSELNVNALLLGDSALYLCASSLGVREAGYTFGSGTRLTVV.

The rearrangement links TRBV27 to TRBJ1-1; D remains ambiguous. The CDR3 has 15 residues. The V gene's germline CDR1 is MNHEY and CDR2 SMNVEV (reference sequence). V was shortened by 1 base and J by 2 bases, with 11 bases between the two germline ends. CDR3 residues: CASSLWAEPNTEAFF. In DNA, the CDR3 is TGTGCCAGCAGTTTATGGGCAGAGCCCAACACTGAAGCTTTCTTT.